This T cell receptor (beta chain) came from a study of PD-1 blockade in classical Hodgkin lymphoma. Only in-frame clones appear in the TCRdb table, and some are missing; sequencing was by immunoSEQ multiplex PCR. Here the sample spans tens of thousands of clones, around 76% being singletons. The CDR3 spans 14 residues. Trimming shortened V by 2 bases and J by 3 bases, and 13 bases separated the two germline ends. Germline V gene lookup returns CDR1 GTSNPN and CDR2 SVGIG (reference sequence). Time point reported: cycle 4 day 1 (C4D1), after five to seven weeks of nivolumab. In every patient, relapse followed autologous stem cell transplantation, while exposure to brentuximab vedotin differed.

V usage is TRBV30 and J usage is TRBJ1-1; D perhaps matches TRBD1 (5 bases). The clonotype was recovered from a human donor with classical Hodgkin lymphoma. Specimen: peripheral blood mononuclear cells (PBMCs), collected before the fourth cycle of nivolumab. In DNA, the CDR3 is TGTGCCTGGAGTCTCCTATTAGGGGACACTGAAGCTTTCTTT. Encoded protein: CAWSLLLGDTEAFF.